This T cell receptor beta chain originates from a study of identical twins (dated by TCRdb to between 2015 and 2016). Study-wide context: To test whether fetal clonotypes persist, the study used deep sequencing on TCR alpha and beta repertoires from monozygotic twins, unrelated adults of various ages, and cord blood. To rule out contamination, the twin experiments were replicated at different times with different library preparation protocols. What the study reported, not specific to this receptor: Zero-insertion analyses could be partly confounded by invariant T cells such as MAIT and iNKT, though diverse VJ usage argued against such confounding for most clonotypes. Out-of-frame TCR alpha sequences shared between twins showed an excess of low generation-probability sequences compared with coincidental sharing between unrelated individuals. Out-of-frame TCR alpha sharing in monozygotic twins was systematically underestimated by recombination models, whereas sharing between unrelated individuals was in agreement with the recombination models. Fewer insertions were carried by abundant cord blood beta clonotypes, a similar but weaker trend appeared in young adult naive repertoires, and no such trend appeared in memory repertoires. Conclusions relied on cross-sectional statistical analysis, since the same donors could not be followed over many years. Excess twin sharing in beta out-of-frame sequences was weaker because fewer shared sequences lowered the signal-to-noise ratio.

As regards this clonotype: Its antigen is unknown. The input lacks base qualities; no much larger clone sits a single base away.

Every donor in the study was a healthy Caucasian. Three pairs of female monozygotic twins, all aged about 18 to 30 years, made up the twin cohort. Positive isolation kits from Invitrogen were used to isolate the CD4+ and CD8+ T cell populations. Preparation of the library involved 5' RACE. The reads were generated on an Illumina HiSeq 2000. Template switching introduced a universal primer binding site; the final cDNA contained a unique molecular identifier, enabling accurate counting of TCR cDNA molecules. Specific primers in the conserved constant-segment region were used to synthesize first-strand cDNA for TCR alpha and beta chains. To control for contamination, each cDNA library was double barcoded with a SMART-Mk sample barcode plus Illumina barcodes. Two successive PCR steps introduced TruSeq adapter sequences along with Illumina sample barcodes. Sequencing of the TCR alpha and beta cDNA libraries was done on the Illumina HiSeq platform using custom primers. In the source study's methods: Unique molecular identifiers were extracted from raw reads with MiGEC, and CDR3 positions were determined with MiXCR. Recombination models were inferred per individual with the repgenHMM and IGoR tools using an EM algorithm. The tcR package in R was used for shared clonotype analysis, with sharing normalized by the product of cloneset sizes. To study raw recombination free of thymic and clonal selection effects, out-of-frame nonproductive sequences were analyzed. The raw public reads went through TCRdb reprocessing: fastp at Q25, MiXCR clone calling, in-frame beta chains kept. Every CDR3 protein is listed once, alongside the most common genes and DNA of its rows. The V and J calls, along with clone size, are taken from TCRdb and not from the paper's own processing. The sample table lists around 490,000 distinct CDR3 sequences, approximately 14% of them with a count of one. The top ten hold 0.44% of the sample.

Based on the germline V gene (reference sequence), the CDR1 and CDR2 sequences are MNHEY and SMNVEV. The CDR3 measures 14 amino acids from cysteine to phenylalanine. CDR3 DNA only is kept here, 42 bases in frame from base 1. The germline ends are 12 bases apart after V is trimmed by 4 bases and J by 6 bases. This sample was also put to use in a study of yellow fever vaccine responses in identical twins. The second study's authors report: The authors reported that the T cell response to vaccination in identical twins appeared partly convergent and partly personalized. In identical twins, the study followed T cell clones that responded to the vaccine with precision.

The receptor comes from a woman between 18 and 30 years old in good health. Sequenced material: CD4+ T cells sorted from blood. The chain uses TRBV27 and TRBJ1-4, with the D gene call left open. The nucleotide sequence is TGTGCCAGCAGTTCCCTGGGTTCAGATGAAAAACTGTTTTTT. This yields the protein CASSSLGSDEKLFF.